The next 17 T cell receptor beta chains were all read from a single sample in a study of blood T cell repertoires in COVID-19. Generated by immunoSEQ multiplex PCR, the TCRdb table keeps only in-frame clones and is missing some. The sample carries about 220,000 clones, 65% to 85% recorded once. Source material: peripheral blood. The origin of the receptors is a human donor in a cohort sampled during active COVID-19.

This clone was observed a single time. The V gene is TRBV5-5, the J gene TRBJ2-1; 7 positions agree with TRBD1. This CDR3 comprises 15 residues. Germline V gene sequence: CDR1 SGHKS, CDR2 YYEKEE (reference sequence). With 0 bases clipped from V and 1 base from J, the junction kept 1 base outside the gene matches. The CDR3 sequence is CASSLAQGSYNEQFF. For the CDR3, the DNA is TGTGCCAGCAGCTTGGCACAGGGGTCCTACAATGAGCAGTTCTTC.

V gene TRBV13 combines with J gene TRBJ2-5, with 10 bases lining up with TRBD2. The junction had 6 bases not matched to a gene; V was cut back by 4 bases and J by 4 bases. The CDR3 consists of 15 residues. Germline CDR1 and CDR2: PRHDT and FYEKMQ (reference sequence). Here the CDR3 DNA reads TGTGCCAGCAGCTCCTCTAGCGGGGGTCCAGAGACCCAGTACTTC. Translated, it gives CASSSSSGGPETQYF.

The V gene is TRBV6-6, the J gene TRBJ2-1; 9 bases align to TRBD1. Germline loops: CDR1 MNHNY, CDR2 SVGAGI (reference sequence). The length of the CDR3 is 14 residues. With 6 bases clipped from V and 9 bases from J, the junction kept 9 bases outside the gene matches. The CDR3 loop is CASRVGTGLSEQFF. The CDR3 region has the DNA TGTGCCAGCAGGGTTGGGACAGGGCTTAGTGAGCAGTTCTTC.

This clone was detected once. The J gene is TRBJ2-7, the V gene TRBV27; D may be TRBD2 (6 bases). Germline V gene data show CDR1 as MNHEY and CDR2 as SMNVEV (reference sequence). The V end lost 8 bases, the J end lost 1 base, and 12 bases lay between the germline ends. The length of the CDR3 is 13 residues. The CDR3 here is CASGTRSSYEQYF. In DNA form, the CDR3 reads TGTGCCAGCGGGACTCGTTCATCCTACGAGCAGTACTTC.

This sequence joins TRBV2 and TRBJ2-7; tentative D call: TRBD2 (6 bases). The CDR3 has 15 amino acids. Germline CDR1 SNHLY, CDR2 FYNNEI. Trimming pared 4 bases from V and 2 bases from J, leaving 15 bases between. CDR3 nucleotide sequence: TGTGCCAGCAGTGGGAGGGCAGGGATCCCCTACGAGCAGTACTTC. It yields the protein CASSGRAGIPYEQYF.

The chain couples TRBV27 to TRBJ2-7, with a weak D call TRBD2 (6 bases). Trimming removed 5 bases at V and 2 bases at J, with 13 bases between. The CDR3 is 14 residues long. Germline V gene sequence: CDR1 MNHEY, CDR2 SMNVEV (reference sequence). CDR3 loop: CASSPPGLTYEQYF. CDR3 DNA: TGTGCCAGCAGTCCTCCGGGACTGACCTACGAGCAGTACTTC.

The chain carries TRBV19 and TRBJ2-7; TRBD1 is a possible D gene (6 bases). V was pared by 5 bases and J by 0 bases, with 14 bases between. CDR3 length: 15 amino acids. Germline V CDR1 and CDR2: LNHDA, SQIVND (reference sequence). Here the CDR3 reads CASSPDRSTSYEQYF. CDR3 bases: TGTGCCAGTAGTCCGGACAGATCTACCTCCTACGAGCAGTACTTC.

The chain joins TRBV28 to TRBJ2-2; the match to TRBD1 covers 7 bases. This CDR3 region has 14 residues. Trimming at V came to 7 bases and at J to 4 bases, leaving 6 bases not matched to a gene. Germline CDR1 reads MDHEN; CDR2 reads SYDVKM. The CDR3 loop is CASTGTDLTGELFF. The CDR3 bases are TGTGCCAGCACCGGGACAGATCTCACCGGGGAGCTGTTTTTT. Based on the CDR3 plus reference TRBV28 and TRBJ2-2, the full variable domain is DVKVTQSSRYLVKRTGEKVFLECVQDMDHENMFWYRQDPGLGLRLIYFSYDVKMKEKGDIPEGYSVSREKKERFSLILESASTNQTSMYLCASTGTDLTGELFFGEGSRLTVL.

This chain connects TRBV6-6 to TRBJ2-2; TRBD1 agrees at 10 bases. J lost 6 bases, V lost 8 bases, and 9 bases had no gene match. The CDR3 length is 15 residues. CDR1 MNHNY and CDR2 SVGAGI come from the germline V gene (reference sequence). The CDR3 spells CASATQDRGSGELFF. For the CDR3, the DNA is TGTGCCAGCGCCACTCAGGACAGGGGGTCCGGGGAGCTGTTTTTT.

CDR3 in amino acids: CASSEFLGAQYF. The CDR3 coding sequence is TGTGCCAGCAGTGAATTCTTGGGCGCCCAGTACTTC. The gene calls are TRBV2 and TRBJ2-5; D ambiguous. In germline, CDR1 is SNHLY, CDR2 FYNNEI. The CDR3 totals 12 residues. The ends were cut back, 2 bases at V and 9 bases at J, with 10 bases in the middle.

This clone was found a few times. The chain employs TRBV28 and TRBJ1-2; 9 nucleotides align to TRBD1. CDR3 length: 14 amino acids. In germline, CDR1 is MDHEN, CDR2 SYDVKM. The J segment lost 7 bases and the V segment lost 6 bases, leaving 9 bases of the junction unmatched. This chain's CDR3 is CASSGTGWPPGYTF. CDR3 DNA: TGTGCCAGCAGCGGGACAGGGTGGCCACCTGGCTACACCTTC.

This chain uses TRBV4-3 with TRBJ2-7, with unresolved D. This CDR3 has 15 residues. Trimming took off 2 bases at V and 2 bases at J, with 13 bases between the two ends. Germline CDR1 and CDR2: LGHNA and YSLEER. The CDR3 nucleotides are TGCGCCAGCAGCCAATCGTTGGGCTCCCCCTACGAGCAGTACTTC. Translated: CASSQSLGSPYEQYF.

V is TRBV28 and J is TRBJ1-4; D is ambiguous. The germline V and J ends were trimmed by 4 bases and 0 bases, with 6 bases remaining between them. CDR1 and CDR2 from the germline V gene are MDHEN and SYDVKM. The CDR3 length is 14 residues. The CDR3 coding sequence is TGTGCCAGCAGTTACATCGCAACTAATGAAAAACTGTTTTTT. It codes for CASSYIATNEKLFF. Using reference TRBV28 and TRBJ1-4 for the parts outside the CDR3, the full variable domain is DVKVTQSSRYLVKRTGEKVFLECVQDMDHENMFWYRQDPGLGLRLIYFSYDVKMKEKGDIPEGYSVSREKKERFSLILESASTNQTSMYLCASSYIATNEKLFFGSGTQLSVL.

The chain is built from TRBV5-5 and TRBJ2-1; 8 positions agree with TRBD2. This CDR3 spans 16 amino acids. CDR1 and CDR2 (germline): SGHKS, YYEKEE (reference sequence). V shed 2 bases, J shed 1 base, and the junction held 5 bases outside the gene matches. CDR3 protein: CASSFGRGNSYNEQFF. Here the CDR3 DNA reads TGTGCCAGCAGCTTCGGGAGGGGCAATTCCTACAATGAGCAGTTCTTC.

The CDR3 loop reads CAISDSPLGDTGELFF. The CDR3 nucleotides read TGTGCCATCAGTGACTCCCCCCTCGGGGACACCGGGGAGCTGTTTTTT. This rearrangement joins TRBV10-3 to TRBJ2-2; D may be TRBD2 (5 bases). V dropped 3 bases and J dropped 3 bases, with 14 bases sitting between them. This CDR3 contains 16 residues. Germline loops: CDR1 ENHRY, CDR2 SYGVKD.

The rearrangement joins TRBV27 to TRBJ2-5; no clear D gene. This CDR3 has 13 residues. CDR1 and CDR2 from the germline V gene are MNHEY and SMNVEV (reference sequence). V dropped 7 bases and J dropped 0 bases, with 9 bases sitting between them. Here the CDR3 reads CASTDMYQETQYF. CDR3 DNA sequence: TGTGCCAGCACCGACATGTACCAAGAGACCCAGTACTTC.

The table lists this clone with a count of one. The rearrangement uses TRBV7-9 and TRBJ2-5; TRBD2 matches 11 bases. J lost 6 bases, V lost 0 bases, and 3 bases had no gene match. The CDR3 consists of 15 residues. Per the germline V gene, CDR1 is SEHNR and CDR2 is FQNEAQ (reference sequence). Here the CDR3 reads CASSLALAGGQTQYF. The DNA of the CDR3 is TGTGCCAGCAGCTTAGCGCTAGCGGGAGGTCAGACCCAGTACTTC.